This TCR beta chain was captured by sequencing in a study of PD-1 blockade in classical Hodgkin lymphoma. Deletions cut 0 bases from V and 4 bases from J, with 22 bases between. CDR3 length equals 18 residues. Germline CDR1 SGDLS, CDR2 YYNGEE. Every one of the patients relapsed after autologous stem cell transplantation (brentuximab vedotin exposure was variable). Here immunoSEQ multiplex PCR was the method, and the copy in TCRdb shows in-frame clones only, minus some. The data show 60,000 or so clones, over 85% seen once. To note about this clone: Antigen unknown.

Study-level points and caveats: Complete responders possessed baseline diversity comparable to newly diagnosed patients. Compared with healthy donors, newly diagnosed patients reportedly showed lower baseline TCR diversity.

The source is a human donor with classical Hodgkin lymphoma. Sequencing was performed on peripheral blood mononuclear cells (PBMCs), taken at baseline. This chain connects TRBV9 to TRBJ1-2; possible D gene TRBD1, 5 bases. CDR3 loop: CASSVGGREDLRAYGYTF. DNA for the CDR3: TGTGCCAGCAGCGTAGGTGGCAGGGAGGACCTAAGGGCCTATGGCTACACCTTC.